These 8 T cell receptor beta chains originate from one sample sequenced in a study of T-cell reconstitution after alpha-beta-depleted transplantation in children. Preparation of the TCRbeta library involved a method that used unique molecular identifiers. TCRdb redid the calling of the PCR reads with MiXCR, one entry per CDR3 protein. The top ten hold more than 25% of the sample, which has about 980,000 distinct CDR3 sequences, around 30% seen once. The starting material was PBMCs, mostly from graft donor cells, obtained 360 days after TCRalphabeta/CD19-depleted stem cell transplant. The source of these receptors is a boy younger than two who had a stem cell transplant for SCID, so the T cells may come from the graft donor.

This clonotype was found a few times. The gene calls are TRBV10-3 and TRBJ2-1; 8 bases agree with TRBD1. This CDR3 region has 12 residues. V was clipped by 5 bases and J by 8 bases; unmatched bases: 2. Per germline, CDR1 ENHRY and CDR2 SYGVKD. For the CDR3, the DNA is TGTGCCATCAGTCCACAGGGGGATGAGCAGTTCTTC. Protein: CAISPQGDEQFF.

The V call is TRBV5-1, the J call TRBJ2-1; D perhaps matches TRBD1 (6 bases). The CDR3 has 16 residues. V was pared by 4 bases and J by 8 bases, with 22 bases between. The germline V gene has CDR1 SGHRS and CDR2 YFSETQ. The CDR3 is CASSPLTGSNEDEQFF. DNA for the CDR3: TGCGCCAGCAGCCCTCTGACAGGATCTAACGAGGATGAGCAGTTCTTC.

V is TRBV6-1 and J is TRBJ2-6; D unclear. Germline assignment: CDR1 MNHNS and CDR2 SASEGT. The CDR3 totals 14 residues. V was cut by 4 bases and J by 4 bases, with 8 bases left in between. CDR3 protein: CASSVSGGANVLTF. The CDR3 DNA reads TGTGCCAGCAGTGTGTCTGGAGGGGCCAACGTCCTGACTTTC.

This clonotype was observed a few times. This rearrangement joins TRBV7-2 to TRBJ2-5; D is unclear. Germline-derived CDR1 and CDR2 are SGHTA and FQGNSA. CDR3 length: 14 amino acids. V was trimmed by 5 bases and J by 3 bases, leaving 13 bases between them. As DNA, the CDR3 is TGTGCCAGCAGCCTTACCCGACTGGAAGAGACCCAGTACTTC. Its protein product is CASSLTRLEETQYF.

The chain employs TRBV18 and TRBJ2-7; D gene uncertain. Germline CDR1 reads KGHSH; CDR2 reads LQKENI. Trimming removed 2 bases from V and 0 bases from J, with 14 bases in between. This CDR3 has 16 residues. DNA of the CDR3: TGTGCCAGCTCACCATCACAGATAAGTCCCTCCTACGAGCAGTACTTC. Translating gives CASSPSQISPSYEQYF.

V gene TRBV4-1 combines with J gene TRBJ2-5; 8 nucleotides match TRBD1. The CDR3 loop spans 16 amino acids. Trimming at V came to 4 bases and at J to 3 bases, leaving 10 bases not matched to a gene. The germline gives CDR1 MGHRA, CDR2 YSYEKL. The CDR3 sequence is CASSRRGMTGEETQYF. The DNA of the CDR3 is TGCGCCAGCAGCCGACGGGGCATGACAGGGGAAGAGACCCAGTACTTC.

The chain uses TRBV11-1 and TRBJ2-5; D may correspond to TRBD1 or TRBD2 (5 bases each). This CDR3 comprises 17 residues. Germline V lookup: CDR1 SGHAT, CDR2 FQDESV (reference sequence). Trimming pared 4 bases from V and 5 bases from J, leaving 23 bases between. The CDR3 region is CASSYRMTVGASETQYF. The CDR3 region has the DNA TGTGCCAGCAGCTACCGAATGACAGTCGGGGCTTCGGAGACCCAGTACTTC.

This clonotype occurred a few times. The CDR3 is CAISEPGPQGSRKLFF. The CDR3 bases are TGTGCCATCAGTGAGCCCGGGCCACAGGGCTCCAGAAAACTGTTTTTT. This chain joins TRBV10-3 and TRBJ1-4; possible D gene TRBD1, 6 bases. The germline gives CDR1 ENHRY, CDR2 SYGVKD. The CDR3 consists of 16 residues. The V end was cut by 2 bases, the J end by 10 bases, with 20 bases between.